This TCR beta chain was observed in a study of shared clonotypes between healthy human individuals (dated by TCRdb to 2018 to 2020). About the investigation overall: The cohort included a few men and a couple of women between 18 and 49 years of age. For each donor, CD4 naive and CD4 memory were each run on three plates, CD8 naive on two plates, and CD8 memory on one plate. To estimate repertoire size and how much clonotypes are shared between individuals, the study performed deep sequencing of blood TCR repertoires from a few healthy adults. To increase sequencing depth and limit assay-specific biases, different laboratories used diverse techniques to prepare libraries and sequence TCR repertoires. Per donor, leukapheresis produced somewhere between about 0.8 and 9.5 billion PBMCs.

Using the deep immunoSEQ assay, multiplex PCR amplified TCR CDR3 regions from genomic DNA. Genomic DNA extracted from each cell subset was distributed evenly over all wells of several immunoSEQ 96-well plates, and each plate served as one replicate. For sorted subsets, 150 to 250 ng of genomic DNA, equivalent to 25,000 to 35,000 T cell genomes, went into each replicate PCR. Purified libraries were quantified with a Qubit 3.0 fluorometer, sized on a Bioanalyzer 2100, and re-quantified with the KAPA Library Quantification kit. A separate single-read 150-cycle Illumina NextSeq 550 flow cell was used to sequence each immunoSEQ 96-well plate. The paper's processing steps were these. Because the immunoSEQ output included only junctional sequences and no quality scores, the filtering could not be the same as the filtering used for full-length reads. Sequences were annotated with PyIR, a Python wrapper for IgBLAST v1.9, and V/J genes and CDR3 were assigned using IMGT germline references. Reads were removed for weak V/J assignments (E-value above 1e-6), missing CDR3, stop codons, out-of-frame junctions, or ambiguous translated residues. A V3J clonotype was defined by an identical inferred V gene, J gene, and CDR3 amino acid sequence. To compute the percentage overlap between repertoires, the number of shared unique clonotypes was divided by the size of the smaller repertoire. Three approaches were used to assess repertoire richness: RTK rarefaction, the Chao1 estimator, and Recon v2.1 estimates of unobserved clonotypes. Generation probabilities were computed with OLGA for all TCRbeta clonotypes obtained by the gDNA method from several donors. TCRdb's version of the immuneACCESS table is confined to in-frame rearrangements and falls short of the full clone set. An unresolved V gene accounts for under half of the shortfall where checked; the remainder is of unknown origin. V, J and clone size were drawn from that table, and D and trimming were deduced from the DNA. This sample holds some 2,000,000 clones; over 85% were observed only once. The ten largest make up 0.1% to 0.15% of the sample.

General conclusions and limits of the study: Because the study included a small number of donors, the genetic and exposure-history diversity represented was limited. When several donors were compared, the shared fraction of clonotypes was about 5.2% for naive CD4, roughly 3.4% for naive CD8, more than 2% for memory CD4, and 0.35% to 0.4% for memory CD8. Sampling was restricted to blood, and TCR repertoires in tissue are likely to differ from TCR repertoires in blood. Estimated clonotype richness was generally larger for naive than for memory subsets. Higher generation probabilities were observed for clonotypes shared by all four sorted-subset donors than for non-shared clonotypes. Incomplete sequencing was indicated by rarefaction of sorted-subset datasets, despite the large sequencing depth. Pairwise subsampling led to the expectation that sequencing depth would affect the degree of clonotype sharing among donors.

Donors were healthy HIV-negative adults with no recently reported acute infections or vaccinations. Every donor was a Caucasian adult residing in Nashville, Tennessee, USA. CD4+ T cells were enriched through magnetic negative selection, after which naive cells were positively selected on CD45RA and the remaining negative fraction served as the memory subset. Blood was collected by leukapheresis, and PBMCs were isolated by Ficoll-Histopaque density gradient centrifugation and then cryopreserved in liquid nitrogen vapor phase. Purity and quantity of every magnetically sorted T cell population were checked by analytical flow cytometry. Each sorted fraction had its genomic DNA isolated and then quantified by UV absorbance on a Nanodrop 2000c. Points on this clone: The specificity of this receptor is unknown. No much larger clone is present one base from it, and per-base qualities are unavailable.

V lost 2 bases and J lost 2 bases, and the count of bases not matched to a germline gene is 5. Sequences LNHNV (CDR1) and YYDKDF (CDR2) are obtained from the germline V gene (reference sequence). Including cysteine and phenylalanine, the CDR3 has 16 amino acids. Of the read, only the CDR3 DNA is kept; its 48 bases are in frame from base 1. The sample taken for sequencing was naive CD4+ T cells sorted from blood. In the paper's terms, the cell subset or site label means: CD45RA+ positively selected. The TCR comes from a man younger than 30 in good health. The V and J genes are TRBV15 and TRBJ2-5, and TRBD1 matches 10 of the central bases. This receptor has the CDR3 CATSRFPDRGQETQYF. The DNA reads as follows: TGTGCCACCAGCAGATTCCCGGACAGGGGGCAAGAGACCCAGTACTTC.